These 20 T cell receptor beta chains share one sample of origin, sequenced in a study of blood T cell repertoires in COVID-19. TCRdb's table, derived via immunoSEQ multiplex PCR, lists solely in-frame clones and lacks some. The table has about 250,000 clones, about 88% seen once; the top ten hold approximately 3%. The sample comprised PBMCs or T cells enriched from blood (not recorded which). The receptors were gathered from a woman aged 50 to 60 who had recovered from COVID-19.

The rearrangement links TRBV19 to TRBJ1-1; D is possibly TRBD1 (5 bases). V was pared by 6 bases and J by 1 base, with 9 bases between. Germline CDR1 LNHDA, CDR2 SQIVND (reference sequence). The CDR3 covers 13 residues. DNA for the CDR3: TGTGCCAGTAGCCGACAGAGGAACACTGAAGCTTTCTTT. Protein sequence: CASSRQRNTEAFF.

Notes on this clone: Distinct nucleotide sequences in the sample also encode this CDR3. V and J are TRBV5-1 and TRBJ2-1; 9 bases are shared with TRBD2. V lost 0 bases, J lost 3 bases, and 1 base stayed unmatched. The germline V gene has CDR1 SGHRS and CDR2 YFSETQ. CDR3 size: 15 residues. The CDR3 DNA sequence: TGCGCCAGCAGCTTGGCTAGCGGGAACTACAATGAGCAGTTCTTC. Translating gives CASSLASGNYNEQFF.

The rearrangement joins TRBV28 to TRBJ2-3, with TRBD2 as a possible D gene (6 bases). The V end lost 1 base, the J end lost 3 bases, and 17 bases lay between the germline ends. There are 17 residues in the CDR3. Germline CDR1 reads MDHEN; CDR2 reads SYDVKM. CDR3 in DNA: TGTGCCAGCAGTTTATCCGGGTCTCAGGAGGGAACAGATACGCAGTATTTT. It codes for CASSLSGSQEGTDTQYF. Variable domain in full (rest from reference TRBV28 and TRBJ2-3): DVKVTQSSRYLVKRTGEKVFLECVQDMDHENMFWYRQDPGLGLRLIYFSYDVKMKEKGDIPEGYSVSREKKERFSLILESASTNQTSMYLCASSLSGSQEGTDTQYFGPGTRLTVL.

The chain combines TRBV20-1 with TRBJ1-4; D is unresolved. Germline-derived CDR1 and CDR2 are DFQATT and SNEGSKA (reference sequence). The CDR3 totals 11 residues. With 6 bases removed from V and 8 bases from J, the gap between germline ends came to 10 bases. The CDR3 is CSAGETEKLFF. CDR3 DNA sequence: TGCAGTGCCGGGGAGACGGAAAAACTGTTTTTT.

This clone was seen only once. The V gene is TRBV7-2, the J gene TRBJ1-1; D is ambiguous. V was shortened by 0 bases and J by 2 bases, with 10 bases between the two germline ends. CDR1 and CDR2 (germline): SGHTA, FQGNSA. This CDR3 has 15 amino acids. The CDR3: CASSLAGRLNTEAFF. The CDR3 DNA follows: TGTGCCAGCAGCTTAGCTGGTAGACTAAACACTGAAGCTTTCTTT.

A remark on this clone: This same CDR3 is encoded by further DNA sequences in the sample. This chain's CDR3 is CASSYSGQGNSPLHF. As DNA, the CDR3 is TGTGCCAGCAGTTACTCGGGACAGGGGAATTCACCCCTCCACTTT. The genes are TRBV6-5 and TRBJ1-6; 10 bases agree with TRBD1. V dropped 0 bases and J dropped 7; count of bases not matched to a gene: 0. In germline, CDR1 is MNHEY, CDR2 SVGAGI. The CDR3 is 15 residues long.

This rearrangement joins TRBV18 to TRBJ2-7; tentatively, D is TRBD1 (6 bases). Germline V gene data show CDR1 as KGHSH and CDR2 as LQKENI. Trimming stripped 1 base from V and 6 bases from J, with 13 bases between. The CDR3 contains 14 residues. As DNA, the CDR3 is TGTGCCAGCTCACCACAATCAGGGGACGGCGAGCAGTACTTC. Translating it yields CASSPQSGDGEQYF.

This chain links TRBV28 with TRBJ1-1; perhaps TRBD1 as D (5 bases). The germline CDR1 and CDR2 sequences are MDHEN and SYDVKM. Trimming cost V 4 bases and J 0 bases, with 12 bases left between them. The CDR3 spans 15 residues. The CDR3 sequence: CASSSARALNTEAFF. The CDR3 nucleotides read TGTGCCAGCAGTTCGGCCAGGGCTTTGAACACTGAAGCTTTCTTT. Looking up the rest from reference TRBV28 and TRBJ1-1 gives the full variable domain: DVKVTQSSRYLVKRTGEKVFLECVQDMDHENMFWYRQDPGLGLRLIYFSYDVKMKEKGDIPEGYSVSREKKERFSLILESASTNQTSMYLCASSSARALNTEAFFGQGTRLTVV.

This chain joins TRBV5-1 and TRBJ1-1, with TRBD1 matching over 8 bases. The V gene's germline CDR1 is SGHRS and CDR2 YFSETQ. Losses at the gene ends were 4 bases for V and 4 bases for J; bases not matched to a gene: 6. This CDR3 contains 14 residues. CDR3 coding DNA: TGCGCCAGCAGCGCCAGGGGGCAGGGCACTGAAGCTTTCTTT. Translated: CASSARGQGTEAFF. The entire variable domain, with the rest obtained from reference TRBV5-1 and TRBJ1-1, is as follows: KAGVTQTPRYLIKTRGQQVTLSCSPISGHRSVSWYQQTPGQGLQFLFEYFSETQRNKGNFPGRFSGRQFSNSRSEMNVSTLELGDSALYLCASSARGQGTEAFFGQGTRLTVV.

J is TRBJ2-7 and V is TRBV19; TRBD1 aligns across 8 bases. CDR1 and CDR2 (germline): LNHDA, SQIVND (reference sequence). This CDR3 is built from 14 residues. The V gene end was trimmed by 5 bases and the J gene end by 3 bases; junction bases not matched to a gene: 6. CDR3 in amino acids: CASSLPGQDYEQYF. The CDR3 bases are TGTGCCAGTAGTCTCCCGGGACAGGACTACGAGCAGTACTTC.

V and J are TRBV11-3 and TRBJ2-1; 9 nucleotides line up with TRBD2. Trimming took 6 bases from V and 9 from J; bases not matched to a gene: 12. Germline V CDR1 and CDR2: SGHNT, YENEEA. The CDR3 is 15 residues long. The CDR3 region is CASREGKREDSEQFF. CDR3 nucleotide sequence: TGTGCCAGCAGGGAGGGTAAGCGGGAGGACTCTGAGCAGTTCTTC.

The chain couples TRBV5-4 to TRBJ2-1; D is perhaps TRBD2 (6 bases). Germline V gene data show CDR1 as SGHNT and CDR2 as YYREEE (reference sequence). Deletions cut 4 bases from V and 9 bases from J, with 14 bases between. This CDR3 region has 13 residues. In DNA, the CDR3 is TGTGCCAGCAGCCCGCTAATAGCGGTTGAGCAGTTCTTC. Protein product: CASSPLIAVEQFF.

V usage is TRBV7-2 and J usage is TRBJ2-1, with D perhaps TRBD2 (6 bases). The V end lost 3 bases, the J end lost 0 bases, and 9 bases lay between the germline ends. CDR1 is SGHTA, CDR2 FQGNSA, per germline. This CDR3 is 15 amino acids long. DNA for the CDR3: TGTGCCAGCAGCTTGGACTATAGCTCCTACAATGAGCAGTTCTTC. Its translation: CASSLDYSSYNEQFF. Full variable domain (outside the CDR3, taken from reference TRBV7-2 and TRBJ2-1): GAGVSQSPSNKVTEKGKDVELRCDPISGHTALYWYRQSLGQGLEFLIYFQGNSAPDKSGLPSDRFSAERTGGSVSTLTIQRTQQEDSAVYLCASSLDYSSYNEQFFGPGTRLTVL.

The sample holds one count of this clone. The CDR3 DNA sequence: TGTGCCAGCAGCCCAAGGGACAGGTTAACCAATGGCTACACCTTC. This translates into CASSPRDRLTNGYTF. The chain uses TRBV7-8 and TRBJ1-2; 8 nucleotides match TRBD1. V was pared by 5 bases and J by 6 bases, with 11 bases of the junction left unmatched. Germline CDR1 is SGHVS and CDR2 is FQNEAQ. The CDR3 spans 15 residues. The whole variable domain, remainder taken from reference TRBV7-8 and TRBJ1-2, is GAGVSQSPRYKVAKRGQDVALRCDPISGHVSLFWYQQALGQGPEFLTYFQNEAQLDKSGLPSDRFFAERPEGSVSTLKIQRTQQEDSAVYLCASSPRDRLTNGYTFGSGTRLTVV.

Here the CDR3 reads CASSSSGRRWNEQFF. In nucleotides, the CDR3 is TGTGCCAGCAGTTCCTCCGGAAGGAGGTGGAATGAGCAGTTCTTC. The V and J genes are TRBV6-5 and TRBJ2-1; D possibly corresponds to TRBD2 (5 bases). This CDR3 contains 15 residues. V shed 4 bases and J shed 7 bases, with 17 bases lying between them. Germline V gene lookup returns CDR1 MNHEY and CDR2 SVGAGI.

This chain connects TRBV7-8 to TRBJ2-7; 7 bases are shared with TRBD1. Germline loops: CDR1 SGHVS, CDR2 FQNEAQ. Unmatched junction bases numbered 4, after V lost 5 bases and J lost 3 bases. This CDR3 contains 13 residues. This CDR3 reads CASSAGQVYEQYF. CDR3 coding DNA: TGTGCCAGCAGCGCCGGACAGGTCTACGAGCAGTACTTC.

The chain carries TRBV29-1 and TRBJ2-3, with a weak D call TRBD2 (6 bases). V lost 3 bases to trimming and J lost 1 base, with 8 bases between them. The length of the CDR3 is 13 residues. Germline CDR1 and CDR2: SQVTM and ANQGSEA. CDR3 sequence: CSVDRGGTDTQYF. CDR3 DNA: TGCAGCGTTGATCGCGGGGGCACAGATACGCAGTATTTT.

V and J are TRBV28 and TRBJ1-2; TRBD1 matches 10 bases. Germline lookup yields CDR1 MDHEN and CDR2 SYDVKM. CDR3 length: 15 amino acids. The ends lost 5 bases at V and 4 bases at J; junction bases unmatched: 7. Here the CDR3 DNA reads TGTGCCAGCAGTCAAGACAGGGGGCGCGGCTATGGCTACACCTTC. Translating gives CASSQDRGRGYGYTF.

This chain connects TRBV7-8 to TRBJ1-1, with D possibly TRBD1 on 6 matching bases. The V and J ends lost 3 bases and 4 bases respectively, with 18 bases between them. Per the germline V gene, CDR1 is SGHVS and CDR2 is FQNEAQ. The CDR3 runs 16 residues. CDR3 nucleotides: TGTGCCAGCAGCTTGATCGATGGGACAAGGGGCACTGAAGCTTTCTTT. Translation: CASSLIDGTRGTEAFF.

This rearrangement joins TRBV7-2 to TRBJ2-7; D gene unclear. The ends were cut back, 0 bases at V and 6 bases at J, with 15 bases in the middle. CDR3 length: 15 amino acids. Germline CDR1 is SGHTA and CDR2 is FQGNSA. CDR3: CASSLAEFGLSEQYF. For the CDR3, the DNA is TGTGCCAGCAGCTTAGCCGAGTTCGGGTTAAGCGAGCAGTACTTC. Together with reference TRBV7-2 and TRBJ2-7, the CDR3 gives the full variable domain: GAGVSQSPSNKVTEKGKDVELRCDPISGHTALYWYRQSLGQGLEFLIYFQGNSAPDKSGLPSDRFSAERTGGSVSTLTIQRTQQEDSAVYLCASSLAEFGLSEQYFGPGTRLTVT.